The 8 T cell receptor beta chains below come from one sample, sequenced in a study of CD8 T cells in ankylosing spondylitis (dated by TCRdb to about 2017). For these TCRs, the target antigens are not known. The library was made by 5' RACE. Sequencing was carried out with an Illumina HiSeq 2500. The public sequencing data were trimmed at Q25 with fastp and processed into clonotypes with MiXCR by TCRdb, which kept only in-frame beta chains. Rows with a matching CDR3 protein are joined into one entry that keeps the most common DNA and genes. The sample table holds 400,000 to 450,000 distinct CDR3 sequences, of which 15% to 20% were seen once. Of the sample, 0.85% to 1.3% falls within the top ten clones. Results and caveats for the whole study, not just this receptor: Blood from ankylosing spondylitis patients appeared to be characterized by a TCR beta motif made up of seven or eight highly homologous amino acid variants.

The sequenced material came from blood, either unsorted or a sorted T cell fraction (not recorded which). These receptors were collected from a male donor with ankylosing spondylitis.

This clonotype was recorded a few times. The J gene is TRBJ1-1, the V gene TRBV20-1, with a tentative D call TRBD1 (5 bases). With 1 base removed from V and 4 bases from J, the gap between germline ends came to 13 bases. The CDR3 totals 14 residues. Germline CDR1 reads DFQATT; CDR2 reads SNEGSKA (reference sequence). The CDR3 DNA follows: TGCAGTGCTAGAGGGGGGGGAGGAGGCACTGAAGCTTTCTTT. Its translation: CSARGGGGGTEAFF.

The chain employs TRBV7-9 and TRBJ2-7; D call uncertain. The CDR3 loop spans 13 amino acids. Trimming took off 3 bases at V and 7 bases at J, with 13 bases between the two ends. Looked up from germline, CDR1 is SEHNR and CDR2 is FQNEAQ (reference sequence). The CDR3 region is CASSLNPAQEQYF. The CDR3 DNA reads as TGTGCCAGCAGCTTGAATCCGGCCCAGGAGCAGTACTTC.

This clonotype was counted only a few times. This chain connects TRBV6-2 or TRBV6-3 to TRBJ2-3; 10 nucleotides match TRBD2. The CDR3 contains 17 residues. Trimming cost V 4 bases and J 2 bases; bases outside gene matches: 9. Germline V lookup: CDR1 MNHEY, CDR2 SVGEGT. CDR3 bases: TGTGCCAGCAGTTTATACCTAGCGGGGGTCGACACAGATACGCAGTATTTT. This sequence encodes CASSLYLAGVDTDTQYF.

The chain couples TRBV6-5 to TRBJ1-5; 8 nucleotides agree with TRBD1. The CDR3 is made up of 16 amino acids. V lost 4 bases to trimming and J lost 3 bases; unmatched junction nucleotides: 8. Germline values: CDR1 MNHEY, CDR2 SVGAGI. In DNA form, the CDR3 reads TGTGCCAGCAGTTCCCAGGGGGCGAGTAACAATCAGCCCCAGCATTTT. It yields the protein CASSSQGASNNQPQHF.

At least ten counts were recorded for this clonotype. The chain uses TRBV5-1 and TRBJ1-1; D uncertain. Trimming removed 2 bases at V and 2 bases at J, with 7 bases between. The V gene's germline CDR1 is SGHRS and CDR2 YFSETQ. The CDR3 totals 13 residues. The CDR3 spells CASSFLSNTEAFF. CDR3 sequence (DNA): TGCGCCAGCAGCTTCCTCAGTAACACTGAAGCTTTCTTT.

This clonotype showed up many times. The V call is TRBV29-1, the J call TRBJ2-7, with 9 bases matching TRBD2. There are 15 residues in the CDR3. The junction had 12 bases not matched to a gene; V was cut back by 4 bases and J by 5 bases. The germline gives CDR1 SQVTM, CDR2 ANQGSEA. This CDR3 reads CSVVALAGVGNEQYF. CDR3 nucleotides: TGCAGCGTTGTTGCTTTAGCGGGAGTAGGAAACGAGCAGTACTTC.

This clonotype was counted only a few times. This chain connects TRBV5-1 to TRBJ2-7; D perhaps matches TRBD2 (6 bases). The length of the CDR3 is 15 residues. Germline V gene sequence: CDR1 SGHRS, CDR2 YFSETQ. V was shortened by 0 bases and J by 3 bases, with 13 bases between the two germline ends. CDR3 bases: TGCGCCAGCAGCTTGGGGGACTTTAACGTCTACGAGCAGTACTTC. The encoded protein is CASSLGDFNVYEQYF.

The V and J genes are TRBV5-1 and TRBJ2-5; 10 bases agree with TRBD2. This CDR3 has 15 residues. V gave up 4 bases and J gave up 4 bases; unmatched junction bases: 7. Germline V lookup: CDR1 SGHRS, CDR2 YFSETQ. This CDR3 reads CASSTLAGVRETQYF. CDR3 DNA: TGCGCCAGCAGCACCCTAGCGGGAGTGAGAGAGACCCAGTACTTC. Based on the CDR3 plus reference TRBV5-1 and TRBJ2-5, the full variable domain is KAGVTQTPRYLIKTRGQQVTLSCSPISGHRSVSWYQQTPGQGLQFLFEYFSETQRNKGNFPGRFSGRQFSNSRSEMNVSTLELGDSALYLCASSTLAGVRETQYFGPGTRLLVL.